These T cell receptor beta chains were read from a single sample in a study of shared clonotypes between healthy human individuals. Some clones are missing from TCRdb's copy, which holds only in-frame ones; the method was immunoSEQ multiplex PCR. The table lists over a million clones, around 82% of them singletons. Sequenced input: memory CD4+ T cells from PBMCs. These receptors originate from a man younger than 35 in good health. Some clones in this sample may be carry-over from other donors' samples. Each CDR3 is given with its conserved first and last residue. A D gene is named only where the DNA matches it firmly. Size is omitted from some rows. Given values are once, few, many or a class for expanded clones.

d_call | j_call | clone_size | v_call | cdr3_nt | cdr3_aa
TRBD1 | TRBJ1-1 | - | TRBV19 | TGTGCCAGTACCACGACAGGGGGGGACACTGAAGCTTTCTTT | CASTTTGGDTEAFF
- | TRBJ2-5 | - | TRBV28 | TGTGCCAGCAGTTTTCATAGCATGGGGACCCAGTACTTC | CASSFHSMGTQYF
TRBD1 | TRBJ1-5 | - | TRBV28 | TGTGCCACCAACAGGGGGCCTCGCAATCAGCCCCAGCATTTT | CATNRGPRNQPQHF
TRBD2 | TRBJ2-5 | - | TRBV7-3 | TGTGCCAGCAGCGGATCGGGACTAGCGGGAGAGACCCAGTACTTC | CASSGSGLAGETQYF
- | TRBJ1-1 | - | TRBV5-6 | TGTGCCAGCAGCTTGGTAGGGGCTCGAACTGAAGCTTTCTTT | CASSLVGARTEAFF
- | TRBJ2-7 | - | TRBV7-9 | TGTGCCAGCAGCCTAAACCGGGACTCTGGTCGGTACTTC | CASSLNRDSGRYF
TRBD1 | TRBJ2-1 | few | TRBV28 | TGTGCCAGCAGCTTAGGGGGACAGGCAATGTTCTTC | CASSLGGQAMFF
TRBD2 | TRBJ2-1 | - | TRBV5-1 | TGCGCCAGCAGCTTGGTTGCGGGAGGGCCGGGTGAGCAGTTCTTC | CASSLVAGGPGEQFF
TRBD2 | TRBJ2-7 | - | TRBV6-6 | TGTGCCAGCAGACCTCTAGGACTAGCGGGAAACGACGAGCAGTACTTC | CASRPLGLAGNDEQYF
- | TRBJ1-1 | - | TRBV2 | TGTGCCAGCTTACCAACACGGATGGGGGTTAACACTGAAGCTTTCTTT | CASLPTRMGVNTEAFF
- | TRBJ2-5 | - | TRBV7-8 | TGTGCCAGCAGCTATACACAAGAGACCCAGTACTTC | CASSYTQETQYF
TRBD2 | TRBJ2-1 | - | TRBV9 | TGTGCCAGCAGCGTTCTTGGACTAGCGGGGAATGAGCGGTTCTTC | CASSVLGLAGNERFF
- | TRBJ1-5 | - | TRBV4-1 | TGCGCCAGCAGCCAAGCAAACGTGGGATTTAGCAATCAGCCCCAGCATTTT | CASSQANVGFSNQPQHF
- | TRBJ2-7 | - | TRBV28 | TGTGCCAGCAGTCTAGAAGGACCCCCCTACGAGCAGTACTTC | CASSLEGPPYEQYF